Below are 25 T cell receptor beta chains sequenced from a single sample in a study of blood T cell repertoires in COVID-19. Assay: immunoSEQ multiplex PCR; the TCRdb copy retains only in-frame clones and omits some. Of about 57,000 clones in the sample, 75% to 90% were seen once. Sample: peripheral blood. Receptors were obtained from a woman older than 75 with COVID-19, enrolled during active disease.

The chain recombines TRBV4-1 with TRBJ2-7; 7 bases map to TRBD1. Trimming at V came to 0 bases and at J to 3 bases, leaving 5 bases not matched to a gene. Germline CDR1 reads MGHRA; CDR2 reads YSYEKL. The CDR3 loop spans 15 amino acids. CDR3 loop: CASSQDPGGIYEQYF. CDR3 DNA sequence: TGCGCCAGCAGCCAAGATCCAGGGGGAATCTACGAGCAGTACTTC.

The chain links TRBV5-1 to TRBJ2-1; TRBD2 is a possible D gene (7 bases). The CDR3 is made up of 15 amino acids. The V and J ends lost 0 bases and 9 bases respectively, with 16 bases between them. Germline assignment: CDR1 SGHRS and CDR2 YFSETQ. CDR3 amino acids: CASSLAVGGGGEQFF. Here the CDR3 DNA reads TGCGCCAGCAGCTTGGCCGTCGGCGGGGGCGGTGAGCAGTTCTTC.

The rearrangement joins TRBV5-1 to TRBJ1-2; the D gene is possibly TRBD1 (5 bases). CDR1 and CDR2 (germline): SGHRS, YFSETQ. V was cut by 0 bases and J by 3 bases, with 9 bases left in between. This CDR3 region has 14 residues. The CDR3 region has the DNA TGCGCCAGCAGCTTGGGTCCGGGGGACTATGGCTACACCTTC. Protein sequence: CASSLGPGDYGYTF. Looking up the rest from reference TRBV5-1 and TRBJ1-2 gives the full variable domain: KAGVTQTPRYLIKTRGQQVTLSCSPISGHRSVSWYQQTPGQGLQFLFEYFSETQRNKGNFPGRFSGRQFSNSRSEMNVSTLELGDSALYLCASSLGPGDYGYTFGSGTRLTVV.

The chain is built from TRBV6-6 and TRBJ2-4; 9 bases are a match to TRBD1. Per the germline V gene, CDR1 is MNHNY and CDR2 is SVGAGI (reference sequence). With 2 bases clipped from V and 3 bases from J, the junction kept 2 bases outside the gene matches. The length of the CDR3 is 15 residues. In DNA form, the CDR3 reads TGTGCCAGCAGTTACGCGGACAGGGGCAAAAACATTCAGTACTTC. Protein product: CASSYADRGKNIQYF.

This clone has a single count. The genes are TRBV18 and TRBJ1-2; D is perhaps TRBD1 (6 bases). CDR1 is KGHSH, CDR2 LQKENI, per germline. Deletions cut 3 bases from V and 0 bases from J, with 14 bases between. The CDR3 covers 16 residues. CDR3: CASSPESQGTNYGYTF. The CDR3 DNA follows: TGTGCCAGCTCACCCGAGTCACAGGGAACTAACTATGGCTACACCTTC.

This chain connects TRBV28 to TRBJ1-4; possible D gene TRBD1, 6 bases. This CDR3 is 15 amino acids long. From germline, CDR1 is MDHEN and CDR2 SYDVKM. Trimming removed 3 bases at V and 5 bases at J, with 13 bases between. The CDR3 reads CASSLPTGFNEKLFF. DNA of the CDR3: TGTGCCAGCAGTTTGCCGACAGGATTCAATGAAAAACTGTTTTTT.

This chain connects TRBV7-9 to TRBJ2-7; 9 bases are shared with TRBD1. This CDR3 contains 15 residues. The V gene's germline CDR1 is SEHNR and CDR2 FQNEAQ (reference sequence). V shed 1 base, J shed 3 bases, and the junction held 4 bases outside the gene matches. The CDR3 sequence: CASSLVGQGSYEQYF. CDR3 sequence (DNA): TGTGCCAGCAGCTTAGTGGGACAGGGTAGCTACGAGCAGTACTTC. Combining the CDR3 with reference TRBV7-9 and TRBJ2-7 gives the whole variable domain DTGVSQNPRHKITKRGQNVTFRCDPISEHNRLYWYRQTLGQGPEFLTYFQNEAQLEKSRLLSDRFSAERPKGSFSTLEIQRTEQGDSAMYLCASSLVGQGSYEQYFGPGTRLTVT.

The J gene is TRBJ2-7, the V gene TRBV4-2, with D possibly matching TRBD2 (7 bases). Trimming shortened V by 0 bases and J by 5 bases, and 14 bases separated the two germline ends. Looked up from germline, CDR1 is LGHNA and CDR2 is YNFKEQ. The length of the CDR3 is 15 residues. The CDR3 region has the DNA TGTGCCAGCAGCCAAGAAGGGGAGGGGGGAAACGAGCAGTACTTC. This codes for CASSQEGEGGNEQYF.

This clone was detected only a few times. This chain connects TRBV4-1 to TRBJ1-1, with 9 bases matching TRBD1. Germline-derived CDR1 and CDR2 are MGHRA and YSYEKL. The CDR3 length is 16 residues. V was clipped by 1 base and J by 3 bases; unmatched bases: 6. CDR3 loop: CASSQAPGQGYTEAFF. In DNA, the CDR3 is TGCGCCAGCAGCCAAGCCCCGGGACAGGGCTACACTGAAGCTTTCTTT.

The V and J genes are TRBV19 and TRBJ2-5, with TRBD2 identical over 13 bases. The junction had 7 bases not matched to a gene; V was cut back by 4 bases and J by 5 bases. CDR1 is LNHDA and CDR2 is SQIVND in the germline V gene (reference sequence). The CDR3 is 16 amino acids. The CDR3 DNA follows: TGTGCCAGTAGTAGGGGACTAGCGGGGTCCGGGGAGACCCAGTACTTC. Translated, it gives CASSRGLAGSGETQYF. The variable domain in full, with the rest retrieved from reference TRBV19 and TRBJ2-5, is DGGITQSPKYLFRKEGQNVTLSCEQNLNHDAMYWYRQDPGQGLRLIYYSQIVNDFQKGDIAEGYSVSREKKESFPLTVTSAQKNPTAFYLCASSRGLAGSGETQYFGPGTRLLVL.

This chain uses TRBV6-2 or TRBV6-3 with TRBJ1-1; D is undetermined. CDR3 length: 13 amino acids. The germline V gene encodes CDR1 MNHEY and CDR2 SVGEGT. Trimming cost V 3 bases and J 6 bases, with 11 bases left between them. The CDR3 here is CASSYREPAEAFF. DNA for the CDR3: TGTGCCAGCAGTTATCGAGAGCCCGCTGAAGCTTTCTTT.

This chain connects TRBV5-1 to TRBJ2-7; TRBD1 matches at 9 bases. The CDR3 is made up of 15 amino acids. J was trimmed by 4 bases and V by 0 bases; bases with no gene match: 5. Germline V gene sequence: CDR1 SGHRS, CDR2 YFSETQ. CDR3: CASSLEGQGRYEQYF. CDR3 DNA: TGCGCCAGCAGCTTGGAGGGACAGGGAAGGTACGAGCAGTACTTC.

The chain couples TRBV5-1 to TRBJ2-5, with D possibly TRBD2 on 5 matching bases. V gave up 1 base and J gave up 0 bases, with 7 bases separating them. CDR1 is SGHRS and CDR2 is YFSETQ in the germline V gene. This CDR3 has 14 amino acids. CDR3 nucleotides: TGCGCCAGCAGCTTGCTAGCAAACCAAGAGACCCAGTACTTC. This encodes CASSLLANQETQYF.

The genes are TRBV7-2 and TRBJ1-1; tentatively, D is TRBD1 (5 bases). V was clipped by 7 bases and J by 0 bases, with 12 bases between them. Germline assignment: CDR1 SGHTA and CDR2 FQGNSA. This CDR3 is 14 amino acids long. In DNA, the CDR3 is TGTGCCAGCACGACAGAAAGCATGAACACTGAAGCTTTCTTT. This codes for CASTTESMNTEAFF.

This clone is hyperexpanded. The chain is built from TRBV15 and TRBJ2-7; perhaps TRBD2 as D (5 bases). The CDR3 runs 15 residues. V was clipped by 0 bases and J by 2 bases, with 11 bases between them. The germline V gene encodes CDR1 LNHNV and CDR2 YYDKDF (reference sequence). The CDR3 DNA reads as TGTGCCACCAGCAGAGATCAGGAGGAGACCTACGAGCAGTACTTC. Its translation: CATSRDQEETYEQYF.

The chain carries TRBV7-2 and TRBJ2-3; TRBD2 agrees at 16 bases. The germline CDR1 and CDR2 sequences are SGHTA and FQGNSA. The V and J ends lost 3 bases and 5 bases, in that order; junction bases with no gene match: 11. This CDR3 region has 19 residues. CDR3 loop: CASSLFGTSGGAPLDTQYF. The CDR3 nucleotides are TGTGCCAGCAGCTTGTTCGGGACTAGCGGGGGGGCGCCCCTAGATACGCAGTATTTT. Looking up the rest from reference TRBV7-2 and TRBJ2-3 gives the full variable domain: GAGVSQSPSNKVTEKGKDVELRCDPISGHTALYWYRQSLGQGLEFLIYFQGNSAPDKSGLPSDRFSAERTGGSVSTLTIQRTQQEDSAVYLCASSLFGTSGGAPLDTQYFGPGTRLTVL.

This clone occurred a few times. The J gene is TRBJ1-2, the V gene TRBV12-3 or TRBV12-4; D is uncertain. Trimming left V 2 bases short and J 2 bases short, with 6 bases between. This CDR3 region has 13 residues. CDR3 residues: CASSLQRNYGYTF. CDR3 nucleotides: TGTGCCAGCAGTTTACAGAGGAACTATGGCTACACCTTC.

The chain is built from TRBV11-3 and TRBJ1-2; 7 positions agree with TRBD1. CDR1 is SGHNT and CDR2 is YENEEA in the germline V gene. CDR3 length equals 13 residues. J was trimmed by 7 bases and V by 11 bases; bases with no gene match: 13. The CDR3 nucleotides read TGTGCCCGGGCCCCCCGACAGGGAAGTGGCTACACCTTC. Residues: CARAPRQGSGYTF.

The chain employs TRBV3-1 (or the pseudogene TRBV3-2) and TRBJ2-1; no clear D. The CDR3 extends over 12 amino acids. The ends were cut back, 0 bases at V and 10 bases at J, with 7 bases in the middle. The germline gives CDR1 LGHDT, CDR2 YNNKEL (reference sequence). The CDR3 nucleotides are TGTGCCAGCAGCCAAGACTTTCTAGAGCAGTTCTTC. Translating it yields CASSQDFLEQFF.

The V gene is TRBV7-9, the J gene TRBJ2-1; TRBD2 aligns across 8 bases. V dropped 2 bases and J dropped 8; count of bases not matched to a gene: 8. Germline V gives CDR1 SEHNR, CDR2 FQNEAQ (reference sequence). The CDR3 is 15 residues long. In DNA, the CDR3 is TGTGCCAGCAGCTTATCCGGGGGGGCCGAGGATGAGCAGTTCTTC. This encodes CASSLSGGAEDEQFF.

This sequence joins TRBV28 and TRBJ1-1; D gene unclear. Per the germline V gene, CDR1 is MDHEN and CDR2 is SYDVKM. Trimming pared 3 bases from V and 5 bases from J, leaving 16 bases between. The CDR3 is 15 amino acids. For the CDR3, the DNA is TGTGCCAGCAGTTTCACGATTCCCGGAGGAACTGAAGCTTTCTTT. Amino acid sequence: CASSFTIPGGTEAFF. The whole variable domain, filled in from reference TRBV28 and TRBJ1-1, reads DVKVTQSSRYLVKRTGEKVFLECVQDMDHENMFWYRQDPGLGLRLIYFSYDVKMKEKGDIPEGYSVSREKKERFSLILESASTNQTSMYLCASSFTIPGGTEAFFGQGTRLTVV.

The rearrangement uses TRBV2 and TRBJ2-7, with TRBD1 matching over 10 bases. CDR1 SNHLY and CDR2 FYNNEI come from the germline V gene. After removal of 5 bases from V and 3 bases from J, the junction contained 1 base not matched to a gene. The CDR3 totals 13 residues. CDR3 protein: CASSRTGGYEQYF. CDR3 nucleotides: TGTGCCAGCAGTCGGACAGGGGGCTACGAGCAGTACTTC. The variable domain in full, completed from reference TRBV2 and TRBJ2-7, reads EPEVTQTPSHQVTQMGQEVILRCVPISNHLYFYWYRQILGQKVEFLVSFYNNEISEKSEIFDDQFSVERPDGSNFTLKIRSTKLEDSAMYFCASSRTGGYEQYFGPGTRLTVT.

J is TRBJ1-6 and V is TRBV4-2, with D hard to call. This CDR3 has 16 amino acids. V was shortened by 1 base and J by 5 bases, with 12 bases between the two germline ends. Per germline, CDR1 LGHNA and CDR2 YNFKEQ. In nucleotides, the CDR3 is TGTGCCAGCAGCCAAGGCGTGTCCACTCATAATTCACCCCTCCACTTT. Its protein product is CASSQGVSTHNSPLHF.

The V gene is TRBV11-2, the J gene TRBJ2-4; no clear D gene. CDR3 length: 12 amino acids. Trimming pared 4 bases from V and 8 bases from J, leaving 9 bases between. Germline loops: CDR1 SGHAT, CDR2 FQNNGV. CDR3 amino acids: CASSYRRDIQYF. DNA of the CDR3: TGTGCCAGCAGCTACCGGAGAGACATTCAGTACTTC.

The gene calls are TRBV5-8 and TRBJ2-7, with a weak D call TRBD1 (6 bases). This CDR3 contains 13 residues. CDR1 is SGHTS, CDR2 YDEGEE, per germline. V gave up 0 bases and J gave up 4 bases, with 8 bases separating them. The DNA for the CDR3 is TGTGCCAGCAGCTTGGACAGGGAATACGAGCAGTACTTC. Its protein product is CASSLDREYEQYF. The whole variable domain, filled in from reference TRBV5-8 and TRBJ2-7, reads EAGVTQSPTHLIKTRGQQATLRCSPISGHTSVYWYQQALGLGLQFLLWYDEGEERNRGNFPPRFSGRQFPNYSSELNVNALELEDSALYLCASSLDREYEQYFGPGTRLTVT.